The 7 T cell receptor beta chains given below trace back to one sample, sequenced in a study of identifying expanded T cells in peripheral blood (dated by TCRdb to the late 2010s). Library preparation was by the immunoSEQ multiplex PCR assay. The table comes from immuneACCESS by way of TCRdb, which keeps in-frame sequences with V and J called. Part of the clones is missing from these tables; in studies checked, under half for an unresolved V gene and the rest for unknown reasons. The sample table lists under 95,000 clones, around 91% of them with a count of one. In total, the top ten clones hold around 3% of the sample. Sample: blood. The receptors were sampled from a person aged 18 to 75 in good health.

J is TRBJ2-3 and V is TRBV5-1; D is unclear. The length of the CDR3 is 15 residues. CDR1 and CDR2 (germline): SGHRS, YFSETQ. V lost 0 bases, J lost 5 bases, and 13 bases lay in between. The CDR3 sequence is CASSLGHSREDTQYF. The CDR3 bases are TGCGCCAGCAGCTTGGGCCATTCTAGAGAAGATACGCAGTATTTT. Supplemented by reference TRBV5-1 and TRBJ2-3, the full variable domain reads KAGVTQTPRYLIKTRGQQVTLSCSPISGHRSVSWYQQTPGQGLQFLFEYFSETQRNKGNFPGRFSGRQFSNSRSEMNVSTLELGDSALYLCASSLGHSREDTQYFGPGTRLTVL.

V and J are TRBV18 and TRBJ1-2; 10 bases match TRBD1. V was clipped by 3 bases and J by 6 bases; unmatched bases: 4. The germline CDR1 and CDR2 sequences are KGHSH and LQKENI. This CDR3 spans 14 amino acids. CDR3 DNA sequence: TGTGCCAGCTCACCGACAGGGGGCCTGGATGGCTACACCTTC. Translating it yields CASSPTGGLDGYTF.

This clone was seen a few times. This chain connects TRBV7-2 to TRBJ1-2; no firm D call. The germline V and J ends were trimmed by 1 base and 6 bases, with 12 bases remaining between them. The germline V gene has CDR1 SGHTA and CDR2 FQGNSA. The CDR3 spans 14 residues. CDR3 DNA sequence: TGTGCCAGCAGCTTAGGTCAGCCGGGCAATGGCTACACCTTC. This encodes CASSLGQPGNGYTF. Variable domain in full (rest from reference TRBV7-2 and TRBJ1-2): GAGVSQSPSNKVTEKGKDVELRCDPISGHTALYWYRQSLGQGLEFLIYFQGNSAPDKSGLPSDRFSAERTGGSVSTLTIQRTQQEDSAVYLCASSLGQPGNGYTFGSGTRLTVV.

The V call is TRBV21-1, the J call TRBJ1-2. TRBV21-1 is an annotated pseudogene. The CDR3 loop spans 14 amino acids. The CDR3 here is CASSKVSREGGYTF. The CDR3, as DNA: TGTGCCAGCAGCAAAGTATCCAGGGAGGGTGGCTACACCTTC.

The chain is built from TRBV9 and TRBJ2-1; 14 nucleotides match TRBD2. In germline, CDR1 is SGDLS, CDR2 YYNGEE. The CDR3 extends over 17 amino acids. V gave up 4 bases and J gave up 2 bases; unmatched junction bases: 5. For the CDR3, the DNA is TGTGCCAGCAGCAAACTGACTAGCGGGAGGGCCTACAATGAGCAGTTCTTC. This translates into CASSKLTSGRAYNEQFF.

The rearrangement joins TRBV16 to TRBJ2-7; no clear D. The germline V and J ends were trimmed by 0 bases and 9 bases, with 18 bases remaining between them. The CDR3 contains 15 residues. Germline-derived CDR1 and CDR2 are KGHSY and FQNENV. CDR3 in amino acids: CASSQSRPNHPRQYF. Here the CDR3 DNA reads TGTGCCAGCAGCCAATCGAGGCCTAACCACCCGCGGCAGTACTTC.

The chain recombines TRBV6-6 with TRBJ1-2, with 7 nucleotides matching TRBD1. The V gene end was trimmed by 6 bases and the J gene end by 0 bases; junction bases not matched to a gene: 7. From germline, CDR1 is MNHNY and CDR2 SVGAGI (reference sequence). The CDR3 sequence is 15 residues long. As DNA, the CDR3 is TGTGCCAGCAGCCGAACAGGGGAGGCTAACTATGGCTACACCTTC. Its translation is CASSRTGEANYGYTF.